This T cell receptor (beta chain) is from a study of blood T cell repertoires in COVID-19. Background on the study: Specimens from acute and convalescent COVID-19 originated in the United States, Italy and Spain. T cells, B-cell-depleted T cells, or PBMCs provided the cDNA or gDNA that served as material.

Source study methods: Estimation of nucleated cell counts relied on the amplification of reference gene primers. The data were produced by immunoSEQ multiplex PCR, yet TCRdb's version contains in-frame clones alone and is incomplete. V, J and clone size reflect that table, while D and trimming were determined from the DNA. The data contain a few hundred thousand clones, roughly nine tenths of them singletons. In germline, CDR1 is LNHDA, CDR2 SQIVND (reference sequence). V was pared by 0 bases and J by 3 bases, with 11 bases between. The CDR3 consists of 15 residues. This chain links TRBV19 with TRBJ1-1; tentatively, D is TRBD1 (6 bases). The receptor was isolated from a man aged 35 to 55 with active or convalescent COVID-19. The sequencing sample was made of peripheral blood. CDR3: CASSIDWGRDTEAFF. CDR3 sequence (DNA): TGTGCCAGTAGTATAGATTGGGGGCGGGACACTGAAGCTTTCTTT.